Listed below are T cell receptor beta chains from one sample, sequenced in a study of blood T cell repertoires in COVID-19. Generated by immunoSEQ multiplex PCR, the TCRdb table keeps only in-frame clones and is missing some. Of over 200,000 clones listed, 85% are singletons. The sequenced material came from PBMCs or T cells enriched from blood (not recorded which). The receptors stem from a man in his forties or fifties who had recovered from COVID-19. Both conserved end residues are part of each CDR3. D genes are given only for firm matches. Some rows have no size entry. The others give once, few or many, or a class for an expanded clone.

j_call v_call d_call clone_size cdr3_aa cdr3_nt
TRBJ1-4 TRBV19 NA NA CASSIRGDQGEKLFF TGTGCCAGTAGTATACGGGGGGACCAGGGGGAAAAACTGTTTTTT
TRBJ2-7 TRBV11-3 TRBD1 NA CASSLGPQGRLEQYF TGTGCCAGCAGCTTAGGTCCACAGGGGCGCCTAGAGCAGTACTTC
TRBJ2-7 TRBV4-1 NA once CASSQDPDSSYEQYF TGCGCCAGCAGCCAAGATCCGGACAGCTCCTACGAGCAGTACTTC
TRBJ2-2 TRBV27 TRBD2 NA CASRRGVEKTGELFF TGTGCCAGCAGGCGGGGGGTAGAGAAGACCGGGGAGCTGTTTTTT
TRBJ2-1 TRBV2 TRBD2 NA CASSELAGGVEQFF TGTGCCAGCAGTGAGTTAGCGGGGGGGGTTGAGCAGTTCTTC
TRBJ2-2 TRBV30 TRBD2 NA CAWSGLAGAAGELFF TGTGCCTGGAGTGGACTAGCGGGAGCTGCCGGGGAGCTGTTTTTT
TRBJ1-1 TRBV7-2 NA NA CASSLGQARNTEAFF TGTGCCAGCAGCCTCGGCCAGGCCAGGAACACTGAAGCTTTCTTT
TRBJ2-7 TRBV6-5 NA NA CASSYSILADYEQYF TGTGCCAGCAGTTACTCGATACTAGCAGACTACGAGCAGTACTTC
TRBJ2-7 TRBV28 TRBD1 NA CASTDRGYEQYF TGTGCCAGCACGGACAGGGGGTACGAGCAGTACTTC
TRBJ2-3 TRBV18 NA once CASSPPRTATDTQYF TGTGCCAGCTCACCACCAAGGACAGCCACAGATACGCAGTATTTT
TRBJ2-7 TRBV5-1 TRBD2 NA CASSLVLAGEYEQYF TGCGCCAGCAGCTTAGTGTTAGCGGGAGAATACGAGCAGTACTTC
TRBJ1-1 TRBV19 NA NA CASSFAGRGNTEAFF TGTGCCAGTAGTTTCGCAGGGAGGGGGAACACTGAAGCTTTCTTT
TRBJ1-1 TRBV7-8 TRBD1 NA CASSFMLQGDTEAFF TGTGCCAGCAGCTTCATGCTGCAGGGGGACACTGAAGCTTTCTTT
TRBJ1-5 TRBV7-2 NA NA CASSINRDQPQHF TGTGCCAGCAGCATTAACAGGGATCAGCCCCAGCATTTT
TRBJ2-2 TRBV18 TRBD2 few CASSPFGLAVETGELFF TGTGCCAGCTCACCATTCGGACTAGCGGTCGAAACCGGGGAGCTGTTTTTT
TRBJ2-7 TRBV2 TRBD2 once CASSATSGRAYEQYF TGTGCCAGCAGTGCGACTAGCGGGAGAGCCTACGAGCAGTACTTC
TRBJ1-2 TRBV14 TRBD1 once CASSQKWGTGKNYGYTF TGTGCCAGCAGCCAAAAGTGGGGGACAGGGAAAAACTATGGCTACACCTTC
TRBJ2-3 TRBV7-2 TRBD1 NA CASNLQTGGADTQYF TGTGCCAGCAACCTACAGACAGGGGGCGCAGATACGCAGTATTTT
TRBJ2-3 TRBV14 TRBD1 NA CASSQGDRGRGDTQYF TGTGCCAGCAGCCAAGGGGACCGTGGCAGGGGGGATACGCAGTATTTT
TRBJ2-4 TRBV27 NA NA CASGRTLDIQYF TGTGCCAGCGGTAGGACATTGGACATTCAGTACTTC
TRBJ2-1 TRBV2 TRBD2 NA CASSEVTSGRHEQFF TGTGCCAGCAGTGAAGTGACTAGCGGGAGGCATGAGCAGTTCTTC
TRBJ2-7 TRBV3-1/TRBV3-2 TRBD2 NA CASSPTGLAGYEQYF TGTGCCAGCAGCCCCACCGGACTAGCCGGCTACGAGCAGTACTTC
TRBJ2-2 TRBV5-5 TRBD2 NA CASRPTPGLADTGELFF TGTGCCAGCAGACCCACCCCGGGACTAGCGGACACCGGGGAGCTGTTTTTT
TRBJ2-5 TRBV9 NA NA CASSAEWSNQETQYF TGTGCCAGCAGCGCCGAATGGAGCAACCAAGAGACCCAGTACTTC
TRBJ2-7 TRBV6-1 TRBD1 once CASSEAHLGTGYEQYF TGTGCCAGCAGTGAAGCACATCTCGGGACAGGGTACGAGCAGTACTTC
TRBJ2-5 TRBV6-1 TRBD1 NA CASSGSVSTGFRETQYF TGTGCCAGCAGTGGAAGCGTATCGACAGGGTTTCGAGAGACCCAGTACTTC
TRBJ1-5 TRBV6-4 NA few CASSPQNGQPQHF TGTGCCAGCAGTCCACAGAACGGTCAGCCCCAGCATTTT
TRBJ2-1 TRBV3-1/TRBV3-2 TRBD2 NA CASSLTGTSYNEQFF TGTGCCAGCAGCCTCACCGGGACTAGCTACAATGAGCAGTTCTTC
TRBJ2-6 TRBV7-2 NA NA CASSNGQPGANVLTF TGTGCCAGCAGCAATGGACAGCCTGGGGCCAACGTCCTGACTTTC
TRBJ2-3 TRBV7-8 TRBD2 NA CASSLVIRTSIQGTQYF TGTGCCAGCAGCTTAGTTATCCGGACTAGCATCCAGGGTACGCAGTATTTT
TRBJ1-3 TRBV28 NA NA CASSSRGWGPSSGNTIYF TGTGCCAGCAGTTCAAGGGGCTGGGGCCCTAGCTCTGGAAACACCATATATTTT
TRBJ1-3 TRBV5-1 NA NA CASSPDVGGSGNTIYF TGCGCCAGCAGCCCGGACGTGGGGGGCTCTGGAAACACCATATATTTT
TRBJ2-1 TRBV1 NA once CTSSLLWEGFNEQFF TGCACCAGCAGTCTCTTGTGGGAGGGATTCAATGAGCAGTTCTTC
TRBJ2-5 TRBV2 NA NA CASSELGGNGETQYF TGTGCCAGCAGTGAATTGGGCGGGAACGGAGAGACCCAGTACTTC
TRBJ1-1 TRBV4-2 TRBD1 NA CASSQDGQGRNTEAFF TGTGCCAGCAGCCAAGATGGACAGGGGAGGAACACCGAAGCTTTCTTT
TRBJ2-5 TRBV6-5 NA NA CASRPEGGRETQYF TGTGCCAGCAGGCCCGAGGGGGGGAGAGAGACCCAGTACTTC
TRBJ2-7 TRBV7-2 TRBD2 few CASSPILGGRAGQYF TGTGCCAGCAGCCCAATTTTGGGCGGGAGGGCCGGGCAGTACTTC